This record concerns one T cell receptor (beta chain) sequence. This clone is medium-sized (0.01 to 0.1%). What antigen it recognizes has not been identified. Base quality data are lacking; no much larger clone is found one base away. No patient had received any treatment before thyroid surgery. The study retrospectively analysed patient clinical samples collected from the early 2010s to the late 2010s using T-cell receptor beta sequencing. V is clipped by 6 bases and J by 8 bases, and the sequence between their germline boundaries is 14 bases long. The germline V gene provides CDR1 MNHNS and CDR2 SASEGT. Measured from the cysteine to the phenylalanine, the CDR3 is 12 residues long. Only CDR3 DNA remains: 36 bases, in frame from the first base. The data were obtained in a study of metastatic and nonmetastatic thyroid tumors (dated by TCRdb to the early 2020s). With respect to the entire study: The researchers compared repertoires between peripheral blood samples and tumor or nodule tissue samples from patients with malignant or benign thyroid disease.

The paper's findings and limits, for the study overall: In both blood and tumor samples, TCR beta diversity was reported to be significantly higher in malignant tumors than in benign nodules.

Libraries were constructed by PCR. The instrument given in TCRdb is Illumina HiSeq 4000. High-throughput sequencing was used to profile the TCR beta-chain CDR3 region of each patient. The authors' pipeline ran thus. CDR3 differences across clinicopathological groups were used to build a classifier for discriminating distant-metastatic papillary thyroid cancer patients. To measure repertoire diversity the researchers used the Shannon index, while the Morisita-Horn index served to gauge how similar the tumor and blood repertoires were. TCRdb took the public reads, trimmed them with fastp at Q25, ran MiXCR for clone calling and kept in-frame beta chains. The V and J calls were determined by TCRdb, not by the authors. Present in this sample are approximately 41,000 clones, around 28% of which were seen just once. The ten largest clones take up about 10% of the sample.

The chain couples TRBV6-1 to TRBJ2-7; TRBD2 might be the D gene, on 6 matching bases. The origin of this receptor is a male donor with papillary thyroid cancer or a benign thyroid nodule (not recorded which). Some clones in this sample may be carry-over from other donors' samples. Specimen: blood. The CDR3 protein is CASRPGEGKQYF. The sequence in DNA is TGTGCCAGCAGACCGGGGGAAGGAAAGCAGTACTTC.